Sequencing of this TCR beta chain was carried out in a study of PD-1 blockade in classical Hodgkin lymphoma. Study background: Patients in the cohort were put on intravenous nivolumab, 3 mg/kg every 2 weeks. Points from the study as a whole: A significant rise in TCR diversity was seen by C4D1 for CD4+ cells but not for CD8+ cells.

Sequenced by immunoSEQ multiplex PCR; TCRdb stores in-frame clones only, minus some. The sample contains some 30,000 clones, more than 80% of which appear only once. Regarding this clone: Antigen unknown.

Time point specified: cycle 4 day 1 (C4D1), after five to seven weeks of nivolumab. The patients all showed relapse after autologous stem cell transplantation, while their brentuximab vedotin exposure varied. Using magnetic negative selection, the CD4+ T cells were separated out of thawed PBMCs. This specimen was CD4+ T cells from blood, taken before the fourth cycle of nivolumab. This clonotype was sampled from a human donor with classical Hodgkin lymphoma.

This CDR3 reads CASSLVRGANEKLFF. The DNA of the CDR3 is TGTGCCAGCAGCTTGGTTCGTGGAGCTAATGAAAAACTGTTTTTT. V usage is TRBV5-5 and J usage is TRBJ1-4, with D unresolved. The CDR3 has 15 residues. The V gene's germline CDR1 is SGHKS and CDR2 YYEKEE (reference sequence). The V and J ends lost 0 bases and 3 bases respectively, with 9 bases between them.